The T cell receptor beta chain under discussion was sequenced for a study of blood T cell repertoires in COVID-19. The repertoire was sequenced with immunoSEQ multiplex PCR; TCRdb's copy has only in-frame clones and lacks some. The sample includes 150,000 to 200,000 clones, roughly nine tenths of them seen just once. CDR3 length: 14 residues. The trim removed 9 bases at V and 7 bases at J, leaving 14 bases unmatched. Germline CDR1 and CDR2: SGHVS and FQNEAQ. The sample taken for sequencing was peripheral blood. The chain employs TRBV7-8 and TRBJ2-7; 8 bases agree with TRBD1. The receptor was derived from a man in his sixties with active or convalescent COVID-19. Written as DNA, the CDR3 is TGTGCCAGTAGTCCGACTCAGGGGGCGGGGGAGCAGTACTTC. Translated: CASSPTQGAGEQYF.